The 22 T cell receptor beta chains listed next were all sequenced from one sample in a study of blood T cell repertoires in COVID-19. Clones were sequenced by immunoSEQ multiplex PCR, and TCRdb holds only the in-frame ones, with some missing. There are over 350,000 clones in the sample; around 89% occur only once, and approximately 4.3% lies in the top ten. Specimen: peripheral blood. The receptors shown here come from a woman under 40 with acute or convalescent COVID-19.

This clone was observed a handful of times. The gene calls are TRBV2 and TRBJ2-6; 8 bases line up with TRBD1. The CDR3 has 18 residues. Germline assignment: CDR1 SNHLY and CDR2 FYNNEI. J lost 1 base, V lost 5 bases, and 10 bases had no gene match. CDR3 in amino acids: CASSPRTGKRSGANVLTF. The CDR3 bases are TGTGCCAGCAGTCCCCGGACAGGGAAGAGATCTGGGGCCAACGTCCTGACTTTC.

J is TRBJ2-7 and V is TRBV29-1; the D gene is possibly TRBD1 (5 bases). Looked up from germline, CDR1 is SQVTM and CDR2 is ANQGSEA. This CDR3 has 13 amino acids. With 6 bases removed from V and 3 bases from J, the gap between germline ends came to 15 bases. The CDR3 DNA sequence: TGCAGCGTCGGGCGAAGGCAGGGCTACGAGCAGTACTTC. It translates to CSVGRRQGYEQYF.

This chain joins TRBV5-1 and TRBJ2-5, with TRBD2 as a possible D gene (5 bases). V shed 2 bases and J shed 4 bases, with 15 bases lying between them. The CDR3 runs 15 residues. The germline V gene encodes CDR1 SGHRS and CDR2 YFSETQ. The CDR3 DNA follows: TGCGCCAGCAGCTTAGGCGGTAGCGTCGGAGAGACCCAGTACTTC. Protein product: CASSLGGSVGETQYF.

The CDR3 spells CASMGGSPLHF. CDR3 in DNA: TGTGCCAGCATGGGGGGTTCACCCCTCCACTTT. The chain is built from TRBV6-5 and TRBJ1-6; D might be TRBD1 (5 bases). With 7 bases removed from V and 9 bases from J, the gap between germline ends came to 7 bases. The CDR3 has 11 residues. Germline V gene data show CDR1 as MNHEY and CDR2 as SVGAGI.

The CDR3 bases are TGCGCCAGCAGCCAAGCTCGACAGGCCTTCTATGGCTACACCTTC. This translates into CASSQARQAFYGYTF. J is TRBJ1-2 and V is TRBV4-1; possibly TRBD1 for D (6 bases). The CDR3 has 15 residues. V lost 1 base to trimming and J lost 4 bases, with 13 bases between them. Germline V lookup: CDR1 MGHRA, CDR2 YSYEKL.

This clone has just a few counts. The chain links TRBV29-1 to TRBJ2-1; 10 bases fit TRBD1. After removal of 6 bases from V and 7 bases from J, the junction contained 15 bases not matched to a gene. This CDR3 region has 16 residues. Per germline, CDR1 SQVTM and CDR2 ANQGSEA. CDR3 loop: CSVAPGQGSLGNEQFF. The CDR3 DNA sequence: TGCAGCGTCGCACCGGGACAGGGGTCTTTGGGGAATGAGCAGTTCTTC.

This clone has just one count. The genes are TRBV7-2 and TRBJ1-2; D is undetermined. From germline, CDR1 is SGHTA and CDR2 FQGNSA. This CDR3 is built from 15 residues. Trimming pared 3 bases from V and 8 bases from J, leaving 19 bases between. In DNA, the CDR3 is TGTGCCAGCAGCTTGATGCTGAGAGGGTTGGGCGGCTACACCTTC. This sequence encodes CASSLMLRGLGGYTF.

V and J are TRBV24-1 and TRBJ1-2, with 12 nucleotides matching TRBD1. This CDR3 spans 16 amino acids. Per the germline V gene, CDR1 is KGHDR and CDR2 is SFDVKD. Trimming took 6 bases from V and 4 from J; bases not matched to a gene: 8. This CDR3 is CATSPSGTGGFYGYTF. The CDR3 DNA reads TGTGCCACCAGTCCGTCCGGGACAGGGGGCTTCTATGGCTACACCTTC.

The gene calls are TRBV9 and TRBJ1-1; perhaps TRBD1 as D (6 bases). Germline V lookup: CDR1 SGDLS, CDR2 YYNGEE. This CDR3 is built from 15 residues. V lost 5 bases to trimming and J lost 10 bases, with 24 bases between them. CDR3 DNA sequence: TGTGCCAGCAGTGGAACATCACAGGGCCTGCTTGGAGCTTTCTTT. Translation: CASSGTSQGLLGAFF.

J is TRBJ2-7 and V is TRBV20-1; TRBD1 matches 10 bases. The junction had 8 bases not matched to a gene; V was cut back by 3 bases and J by 0 bases. Germline CDR1 DFQATT, CDR2 SNEGSKA (reference sequence). This CDR3 spans 16 amino acids. CDR3 coding DNA: TGCAGTGCTAGTGGAGCGGGACAGGGGAGCTCCTACGAGCAGTACTTC. It codes for CSASGAGQGSSYEQYF.

This clone showed up just once. V is TRBV30 and J is TRBJ1-4; D is perhaps TRBD1 (5 bases). V dropped 2 bases and J dropped 9 bases, with 13 bases sitting between them. The CDR3 consists of 13 residues. Germline loops: CDR1 GTSNPN, CDR2 SVGIG (reference sequence). The CDR3 DNA sequence: TGTGCCTGGAGTCTGTCGGCGGGACAAAAACTGTTTTTT. This translates into CAWSLSAGQKLFF. Looking up the rest from reference TRBV30 and TRBJ1-4 gives the full variable domain: SQTIHQWPATLVQPVGSPLSLECTVEGTSNPNLYWYRQAAGRGLQLLFYSVGIGQISSEVPQNLSASRPQDRQFILSSKKLLLSDSGFYLCAWSLSAGQKLFFGSGTQLSVL.

V and J are TRBV18 and TRBJ1-2; D perhaps matches TRBD1 (6 bases). Germline V gives CDR1 KGHSH, CDR2 LQKENI. This CDR3 is built from 14 residues. Trimming removed 3 bases at V and 5 bases at J, with 13 bases between. CDR3 region: CASSPTSGTYGYTF. The CDR3 coding sequence is TGTGCCAGCTCACCCACGTCCGGGACATATGGCTACACCTTC.

CDR3 nucleotide sequence: TGTGCCATCAGTTATGGAGGGCAGACCACTGAAGCTTTCTTT. It specifies CAISYGGQTTEAFF. This rearrangement joins TRBV10-3 to TRBJ1-1; D is unresolved. Germline V gene lookup returns CDR1 ENHRY and CDR2 SYGVKD. CDR3 length: 14 residues. The ends were cut back, 5 bases at V and 4 bases at J, with 14 bases in the middle.

The V gene is TRBV9, the J gene TRBJ1-5, with a tentative D call TRBD1 (6 bases). This CDR3 is 15 amino acids long. Germline loops: CDR1 SGDLS, CDR2 YYNGEE. The V and J ends lost 4 bases and 7 bases respectively, with 18 bases between them. The CDR3 nucleotides read TGTGCCAGCAGCCTTACAGGGACGGTTTGGCAGCCCCAGCATTTT. Translation gives CASSLTGTVWQPQHF.

The V and J genes are TRBV6-5 and TRBJ2-3; 8 positions agree with TRBD1. V trimming: 10 bases; J trimming: 3 bases; junction bases outside the gene matches: 9. CDR3 size: 14 residues. Germline loops: CDR1 MNHEY, CDR2 SVGAGI. The CDR3 nucleotides are TGTGCCATAGGACAGGGCTCACGAACAGATACGCAGTATTTT. Its translation: CAIGQGSRTDTQYF.

V usage is TRBV5-1 and J usage is TRBJ2-1; no clear D gene. V was pared by 0 bases and J by 2 bases, with 9 bases between. This CDR3 comprises 15 residues. Germline assignment: CDR1 SGHRS and CDR2 YFSETQ. CDR3 in amino acids: CASSLVPAAYNEQFF. The CDR3, as DNA: TGCGCCAGCAGCTTGGTACCGGCGGCCTACAATGAGCAGTTCTTC.

V gene TRBV3-1 (or the pseudogene TRBV3-2) combines with J gene TRBJ2-1; 12 nucleotides match TRBD1. The CDR3 consists of 17 residues. V trimming: 4 bases; J trimming: 8 bases; junction bases outside the gene matches: 12. Per the germline V gene, CDR1 is LGHDT and CDR2 is YNNKEL (reference sequence). CDR3 residues: CASSRENPGQGAHEQFF. As DNA, the CDR3 is TGTGCCAGCAGCCGAGAGAATCCGGGACAGGGGGCCCATGAGCAGTTCTTC.

The chain uses TRBV10-1 and TRBJ2-3, with 8 positions matching TRBD2. The CDR3 is 16 residues long. Losses at the gene ends were 2 bases for V and 0 bases for J; bases not matched to a gene: 4. In germline, CDR1 is WNHNN, CDR2 SYGVQD (reference sequence). CDR3 amino acids: CASSEVAGTSTDTQYF. The CDR3 nucleotides are TGCGCCAGCAGTGAGGTAGCGGGGACTAGCACAGATACGCAGTATTTT.

CDR3 DNA sequence: TGTGCCAGCAGCCCGGGACAGGGTGTCGGGACTGAAGCTTTCTTT. Protein sequence: CASSPGQGVGTEAFF. The chain employs TRBV7-9 and TRBJ1-1; the match to TRBD1 covers 9 bases. V shed 5 bases, J shed 5 bases, and the junction held 9 bases outside the gene matches. This CDR3 region has 15 residues. Per the germline V gene, CDR1 is SEHNR and CDR2 is FQNEAQ (reference sequence).

The chain links TRBV6-5 to TRBJ1-2; a possible D gene is TRBD1 (6 bases). The V gene's germline CDR1 is MNHEY and CDR2 SVGAGI. The CDR3 consists of 13 residues. Deletions cut 11 bases from V and 12 bases from J, with 25 bases between. The CDR3 loop is CASCRGAGSGNTF. The CDR3 DNA sequence: TGTGCCTCATGCCGGGGGGCTGGGTCGGGAAACACCTTC.

J is TRBJ2-1 and V is TRBV7-3; the D gene is possibly TRBD2 (5 bases). Trimming removed 5 bases at V and 0 bases at J, with 14 bases between. Germline assignment: CDR1 SGHTA and CDR2 FQGTGA. The CDR3 is 16 amino acids. CDR3 loop: CASSPRGTSSYNEQFF. DNA for the CDR3: TGTGCCAGCAGCCCCCGGGGAACGAGCTCCTACAATGAGCAGTTCTTC.

The V call is TRBV24-1, the J call TRBJ2-7; D perhaps matches TRBD1 (6 bases). The CDR3 has 12 amino acids. Looked up from germline, CDR1 is KGHDR and CDR2 is SFDVKD. Trimming removed 5 bases from V and 5 bases from J, with 9 bases in between. This chain's CDR3 is CATSAQGHEQYF. In DNA form, the CDR3 reads TGTGCCACCAGTGCACAGGGTCACGAGCAGTACTTC.